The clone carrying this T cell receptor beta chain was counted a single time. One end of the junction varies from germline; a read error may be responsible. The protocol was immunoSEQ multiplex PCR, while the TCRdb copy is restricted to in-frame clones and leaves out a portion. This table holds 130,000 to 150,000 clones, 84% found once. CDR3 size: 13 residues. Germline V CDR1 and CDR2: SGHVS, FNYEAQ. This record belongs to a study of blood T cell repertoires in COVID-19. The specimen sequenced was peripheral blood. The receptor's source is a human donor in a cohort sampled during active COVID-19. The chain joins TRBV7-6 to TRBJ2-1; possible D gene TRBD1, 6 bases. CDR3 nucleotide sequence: TGTGCCAGCAGCCCAGGGGCGTACACTGAGCAGTTCTTC. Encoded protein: CASSPGAYTEQFF.